This TCR beta chain was recovered during a study of beta chain features in type 1 diabetes. About the study: Patients looked much like healthy donors when it came to age, gender and cell yields. General study results and limits: Among type 1 diabetes patients, VDJ junctions had fewer insertions and more deletions. All four CD4+ subsets from Type 1 diabetes patients carried moderately but significantly shorter TCRB CDR3s.

The whole isolated RNA underwent reverse transcription, so sequencing captured expressed TCRB transcripts. TCRdb's copy holds only in-frame clones and misses some; the assay was immunoSEQ multiplex PCR. The sample consists of around 170,000 clones, 7% to 9.5% of them appearing once. About this clone itself: Its target is not known.

The V gene's germline CDR1 is SGHAT and CDR2 FQDESV (reference sequence). This CDR3 region has 14 residues. Germline trimming cut 3 bases from V and 6 bases from J; bases unmatched to any gene: 6. Sequenced material: central memory CD4+ T cells from blood. The chain has TRBV11-1 and TRBJ1-1; TRBD1 agrees at 8 bases. The receptor comes from a woman aged 25 to 39 with type 1 diabetes. Written as DNA, the CDR3 is TGTGCCAGCAGCTTTGAAGGGACAGGCGCTGAAGCTTTCTTT. It codes for CASSFEGTGAEAFF.